This T cell receptor beta chain was retrieved from a study of shared clonotypes between healthy human individuals. Points from the study as a whole: Generation of non-shared clonotypes was less probable than generation of clonotypes shared by all four donors. Among several donors, about 4.6% of naive CD4 clonotypes were found in common.

Donors, without exception, were Caucasian adults residing in Nashville, Tennessee. Comment on this clone: What it binds is not known.

Germline values: CDR1 ENHRY, CDR2 SYGVKD. V was clipped by 4 bases and J by 2 bases, with 10 bases between them. The CDR3 runs to 14 residues. Execution of the assay was at deep level. The assay was immunoSEQ multiplex PCR, and TCRdb's table has in-frame clones only and misses some. The data contain about 1.1 million clones, around 82% of them singletons. V usage is TRBV10-3 and J usage is TRBJ2-3; D possibly corresponds to TRBD2 (6 bases). This receptor was taken from a young man in good health. Some clones in this sample may be carry-over from other donors' samples. The sample comprised memory CD4+ T cells from PBMCs. Subset in this sample: CD45RA-negative fraction. CDR3 bases: TGTGCCATCAGTGGTGGCGGGATCACAGATACGCAGTATTTT. It yields the protein CAISGGGITDTQYF.